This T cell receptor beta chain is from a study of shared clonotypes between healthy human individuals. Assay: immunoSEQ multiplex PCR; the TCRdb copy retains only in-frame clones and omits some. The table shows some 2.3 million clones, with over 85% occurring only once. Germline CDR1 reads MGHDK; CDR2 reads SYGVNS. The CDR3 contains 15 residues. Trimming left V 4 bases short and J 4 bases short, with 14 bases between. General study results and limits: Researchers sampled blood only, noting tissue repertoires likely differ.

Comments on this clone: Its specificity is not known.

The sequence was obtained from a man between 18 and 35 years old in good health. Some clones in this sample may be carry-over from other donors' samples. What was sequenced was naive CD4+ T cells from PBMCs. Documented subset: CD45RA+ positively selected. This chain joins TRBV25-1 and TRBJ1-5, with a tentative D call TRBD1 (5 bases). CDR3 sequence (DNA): TGTGCCAGCAGTGTAGGCGGGGGGGATAATCAGCCCCAGCATTTT. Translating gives CASSVGGGDNQPQHF.